The 23 T cell receptor beta chains below come from one sample, sequenced in a study of shared clonotypes between healthy human individuals. Assay used: immunoSEQ multiplex PCR; TCRdb lists only in-frame clones, some missing. Here the sample spans 550,000 to 800,000 clones, less than 95% being singletons. Source material: memory CD8+ T cells from PBMCs. As for subset: CD45RO+ cells pooled with CCR7-negative TemRA cells. Receptor source: a man aged 18-30 years in good health. Some clones in this sample may be carry-over from other donors' samples.

This sequence joins TRBV27 and TRBJ2-1, with TRBD1 identical over 7 bases. The V segment lost 5 bases and the J segment 9 bases; nucleotides outside the gene matches: 7. The CDR3 has 13 amino acids. Per the germline V gene, CDR1 is MNHEY and CDR2 is SMNVEV (reference sequence). DNA of the CDR3: TGTGCCAGCAGTGTCCTACAGGGGAGTGAGCAGTTCTTC. Protein: CASSVLQGSEQFF.

The V gene is TRBV27, the J gene TRBJ2-7; 8 nucleotides agree with TRBD1. V shed 5 bases and J 3 bases; nucleotides not matched to a gene: 9. The CDR3 is made up of 15 amino acids. Germline-derived CDR1 and CDR2 are MNHEY and SMNVEV (reference sequence). The CDR3 is CASSIRQGQNYEQYF. CDR3 DNA sequence: TGTGCCAGCAGTATCCGACAGGGGCAAAACTACGAGCAGTACTTC.

This chain links TRBV5-6 with TRBJ2-7; 9 bases line up with TRBD1. The CDR3 totals 15 residues. Germline trimming cut 4 bases from V and 3 bases from J; bases unmatched to any gene: 8. CDR1 and CDR2 (germline): SGHDT, YYEEEE. The CDR3 protein is CASSASGTGNYEQYF. The CDR3 nucleotides are TGTGCCAGCAGCGCATCCGGGACAGGGAACTACGAGCAGTACTTC.

This clone was detected many times. The chain employs TRBV5-1 and TRBJ2-7; tentatively, D is TRBD1 (5 bases). The V gene's germline CDR1 is SGHRS and CDR2 YFSETQ. The CDR3 contains 15 residues. With 1 base removed from V and 4 bases from J, the gap between germline ends came to 15 bases. The chain's CDR3 is CASSLTPDSKYEQYF. CDR3 DNA: TGCGCCAGCAGCTTGACGCCCGACAGTAAATACGAGCAGTACTTC. The full variable domain, with the rest looked up from reference TRBV5-1 and TRBJ2-7, is KAGVTQTPRYLIKTRGQQVTLSCSPISGHRSVSWYQQTPGQGLQFLFEYFSETQRNKGNFPGRFSGRQFSNSRSEMNVSTLELGDSALYLCASSLTPDSKYEQYFGPGTRLTVT.

The chain is built from TRBV2 and TRBJ1-1; D unclear. CDR3 length: 13 amino acids. CDR1 is SNHLY and CDR2 is FYNNEI in the germline V gene. Trimming removed 10 bases from V and 0 bases from J, with 12 bases in between. CDR3 region: CANKQKLNTEAFF. The CDR3 region has the DNA TGTGCCAACAAACAGAAACTGAACACTGAAGCTTTCTTT. Using reference TRBV2 and TRBJ1-1 for the parts outside the CDR3, the full variable domain is EPEVTQTPSHQVTQMGQEVILRCVPISNHLYFYWYRQILGQKVEFLVSFYNNEISEKSEIFDDQFSVERPDGSNFTLKIRSTKLEDSAMYFCANKQKLNTEAFFGQGTRLTVV.

CDR3: CASSYGRDQETQYF. CDR3 nucleotides: TGTGCCAGCAGTTACGGGCGGGACCAAGAGACCCAGTACTTC. This sequence joins TRBV6-6 and TRBJ2-5; the D gene is possibly TRBD2 (5 bases). Germline CDR1 is MNHNY and CDR2 is SVGAGI (reference sequence). Deletions cut 2 bases from V and 0 bases from J, with 7 bases between. The CDR3 sequence is 14 residues long.

This clone was found many times. The sample carries other DNA sequences with the same CDR3. The V gene is TRBV6-4, the J gene TRBJ2-1, with 12 bases identical to TRBD2. The V gene's germline CDR1 is MRHNA and CDR2 SNTAGT. The ends lost 0 bases at V and 6 bases at J; junction bases unmatched: 0. This CDR3 is 15 amino acids long. CDR3 amino acids: CASSDSTSGSNEQFF. For the CDR3, the DNA is TGTGCCAGCAGTGACTCGACTAGCGGGAGCAATGAGCAGTTCTTC.

The rearrangement uses TRBV7-9 and TRBJ2-1, with D possibly matching TRBD2 (6 bases). Germline assignment: CDR1 SEHNR and CDR2 FQNEAQ (reference sequence). The CDR3 extends over 16 amino acids. V lost 1 base to trimming and J lost 8 bases, with 18 bases between them. In DNA, the CDR3 is TGTGCCAGCAGCTTAGGTCCTAGCGTTCCAGCTTATGAGCAGTTCTTC. It translates to CASSLGPSVPAYEQFF. The full variable domain, with the rest looked up from reference TRBV7-9 and TRBJ2-1, is DTGVSQNPRHKITKRGQNVTFRCDPISEHNRLYWYRQTLGQGPEFLTYFQNEAQLEKSRLLSDRFSAERPKGSFSTLEIQRTEQGDSAMYLCASSLGPSVPAYEQFFGPGTRLTVL.

The chain employs TRBV6-5 and TRBJ1-2; D perhaps matches TRBD1 (6 bases). Trimming cost V 5 bases and J 4 bases, with 14 bases left between them. The CDR3 length is 14 residues. Per germline, CDR1 MNHEY and CDR2 SVGAGI. The CDR3 coding sequence is TGTGCCAGCAGTATTACAGGGAATACCTATGGCTACACCTTC. Translated: CASSITGNTYGYTF.

V usage is TRBV30 and J usage is TRBJ2-5, with TRBD1 matching over 10 bases. The CDR3 contains 16 residues. The V gene end was trimmed by 5 bases and the J gene end by 1 base; junction bases not matched to a gene: 10. Germline V gene data show CDR1 as GTSNPN and CDR2 as SVGIG (reference sequence). CDR3 sequence (DNA): TGTGCCTGGCGCCCGACAGGGGGCGATACCCAAGAGACCCAGTACTTC. Its protein product is CAWRPTGGDTQETQYF.

This chain links TRBV27 with TRBJ2-7, with 8 bases fitting TRBD1. J gave up 5 bases and V 6 bases, and 9 bases lay outside the gene matches. There are 14 residues in the CDR3. Germline CDR1 is MNHEY and CDR2 is SMNVEV (reference sequence). The CDR3 DNA sequence: TGTGCCAGCAGCCATCAGGGGGCTTTTAACGAGCAGTACTTC. It encodes CASSHQGAFNEQYF.

In this sample, this clone turned up once. The rearrangement uses TRBV4-3 and TRBJ2-2, with 8 bases identical to TRBD1. This CDR3 spans 15 amino acids. V shed 4 bases and J 5 bases; nucleotides not matched to a gene: 6. Per the germline V gene, CDR1 is LGHNA and CDR2 is YSLEER. CDR3 in amino acids: CASSPGQGGTGELFF. The CDR3 region has the DNA TGCGCCAGCAGCCCAGGACAGGGTGGGACCGGGGAGCTGTTTTTT.

The gene calls are TRBV11-2 and TRBJ2-1; 8 bases align to TRBD2. Germline CDR1 and CDR2: SGHAT and FQNNGV. The CDR3 is 17 residues long. Trimming took 5 bases from V and 0 from J; bases not matched to a gene: 9. The CDR3 loop reads CASSLKVAGGSYNEQFF. CDR3 sequence (DNA): TGTGCCAGCAGCCTAAAGGTTGCGGGAGGCTCCTACAATGAGCAGTTCTTC.

The V call is TRBV2, the J call TRBJ2-7; 8 nucleotides match TRBD2. The ends lost 11 bases at V and 3 bases at J; junction bases unmatched: 12. The CDR3 sequence is 14 residues long. CDR1 and CDR2 from the germline V gene are SNHLY and FYNNEI. The CDR3 reads CAPTAREASYEQYF. CDR3 DNA sequence: TGTGCCCCGACGGCGCGGGAGGCAAGCTACGAGCAGTACTTC.

The gene calls are TRBV13 and TRBJ1-2, with D tentatively TRBD1 (5 bases). The CDR3 contains 15 residues. V was pared by 4 bases and J by 0 bases, with 12 bases between. The V gene's germline CDR1 is PRHDT and CDR2 FYEKMQ (reference sequence). For the CDR3, the DNA is TGTGCCAGCAGCTCACCGACAGAAGCTAACTATGGCTACACCTTC. Its translation is CASSSPTEANYGYTF.

This chain uses TRBV19 with TRBJ2-7, with a possible D match to TRBD2 (5 bases). The V end lost 4 bases, the J end lost 3 bases, and 22 bases lay between the germline ends. The CDR3 length is 17 residues. Germline assignment: CDR1 LNHDA and CDR2 SQIVND (reference sequence). The CDR3 DNA reads as TGTGCCAGTAGTACTGGTTCCTCGCTAGCTGGGTTCTACGAGCAGTACTTC. Amino acid sequence: CASSTGSSLAGFYEQYF.

This clone appeared once. The V gene is TRBV5-1, the J gene TRBJ1-1, with 8 positions matching TRBD1. The V gene end was trimmed by 3 bases and the J gene end by 1 base; junction bases not matched to a gene: 8. Germline loops: CDR1 SGHRS, CDR2 YFSETQ. This CDR3 contains 16 residues. Written as DNA, the CDR3 is TGCGCCAGCAGCTGGATTACTGACAGGGGGAACACTGAAGCTTTCTTT. This sequence encodes CASSWITDRGNTEAFF. The variable domain in full, completed from reference TRBV5-1 and TRBJ1-1, reads KAGVTQTPRYLIKTRGQQVTLSCSPISGHRSVSWYQQTPGQGLQFLFEYFSETQRNKGNFPGRFSGRQFSNSRSEMNVSTLELGDSALYLCASSWITDRGNTEAFFGQGTRLTVV.

The chain is built from TRBV7-9 and TRBJ2-1; 10 bases are a match to TRBD2. V gave up 3 bases and J gave up 4 bases; unmatched junction bases: 9. This CDR3 is 17 amino acids long. Germline V gene sequence: CDR1 SEHNR, CDR2 FQNEAQ (reference sequence). Here the CDR3 reads CASSFGLADPIYNEQFF. The CDR3 DNA follows: TGTGCCAGCAGCTTTGGACTAGCGGACCCCATTTACAATGAGCAGTTCTTC.

The table lists this clone with a count of one. This chain connects TRBV7-8 to TRBJ1-5; tentatively, D is TRBD1 (6 bases). Trimming removed 5 bases from V and 4 bases from J, with 18 bases in between. The V gene's germline CDR1 is SGHVS and CDR2 FQNEAQ. The CDR3 contains 16 residues. As DNA, the CDR3 is TGTGCCAGCAGCCAAGGAGACAGGTTTTATAATCAGCCCCAGCATTTT. This translates into CASSQGDRFYNQPQHF.

The chain uses TRBV25-1 and TRBJ2-7, with D perhaps TRBD1 (5 bases). The CDR3 is 16 residues long. Trimming took off 1 base at V and 5 bases at J, with 18 bases between the two ends. Germline lookup yields CDR1 MGHDK and CDR2 SYGVNS. Written as DNA, the CDR3 is TGTGCCAGCAGTGAATCAACCCCGACAGTCCCTGACGAGCAGTACTTC. As protein: CASSESTPTVPDEQYF.

The chain couples TRBV10-3 to TRBJ1-2; TRBD1 agrees at 7 bases. The CDR3 is made up of 14 amino acids. J lost 6 bases, V lost 2 bases, and 6 bases had no gene match. CDR1 ENHRY and CDR2 SYGVKD come from the germline V gene. CDR3 sequence reads: CAISERDRENGYTF. CDR3 bases: TGTGCCATCAGTGAGCGCGACAGGGAAAATGGCTACACCTTC.

In its sample, this clone was seen a few times. CDR3 nucleotide sequence: TGTGCCAGCAGCCAGACCGAGAGCTCCTACGAGCAGTACTTC. This gives the protein CASSQTESSYEQYF. This chain uses TRBV27 with TRBJ2-7; D not resolved. V lost 6 bases and J 0 bases, leaving 12 bases between the germline ends. The length of the CDR3 is 14 residues. CDR1 is MNHEY, CDR2 SMNVEV, per germline (reference sequence).

CDR3 coding DNA: TGTGCCGGCGGTGAGGACAGCAATCAGCCCCAGCATTTT. It translates to CAGGEDSNQPQHF. The V and J genes are TRBV6-5 and TRBJ1-5, with D unresolved. CDR1 and CDR2 (germline): MNHEY, SVGAGI. Trimming took off 11 bases at V and 1 base at J, with 12 bases between the two ends. This CDR3 region has 13 residues.